The source of this T cell receptor (beta chain) is a study of shared clonotypes between healthy human individuals. General study results and limits: Having only a few donors restricted how much genetic and exposure-history diversity was captured.

CDR3 length: 14 residues. The V end was cut by 1 base, the J end by 0 bases, with 6 bases between. The germline V gene encodes CDR1 SEHNR and CDR2 FQNEAQ (reference sequence). The sample holds a few counts of this clone. As yet, its antigen is unknown. Other DNA sequences of this sample code for an identical CDR3. CD45RA-negative memory and CD45RA+ naive subsets were split from the CD4+ cells. The genomic DNA of each subset was split evenly across several immunoSEQ plates. Measured with immunoSEQ multiplex PCR; TCRdb has only the in-frame clones, and not every one. Among more than 2,000,000 clones listed, more than 85% were seen once.

The TCR originated in a man between 18 and 35 years old in good health. Some clones in this sample may be carry-over from other donors' samples. The sequencing sample was made of naive CD4+ T cells from PBMCs. Subset defined: CD45RA+ positively selected. V is TRBV7-9 and J is TRBJ1-1; D is unresolved. The DNA of the CDR3 is TGTGCCAGCAGCTTAGTCGCTGTGAACACTGAAGCTTTCTTT. Protein: CASSLVAVNTEAFF.